This TCR beta chain was observed in a study of neurological immune-mediated disorders. General study results and limits: None of the CDR3 amino acid sequences found in expanded clones was shared across subjects. This suggests that the TCR-beta repertoires were private in all groups.

TCRdb independently ran MiXCR on the 5' RACE reads; one entry per CDR3 protein. The sample contains approximately 50,000 distinct CDR3 sequences, around 4% of which appear only once. Comments on this clonotype: Its matching antigen is unknown. A much larger clone lies a single base off, so this may be a read error.

Germline values: CDR1 SGHTA, CDR2 FQGNSA. The CDR3 spans 14 residues. The chain combines TRBV7-2 with TRBJ2-3, with D unclear. This TCR derives from a man aged 30-40 years with multiple sclerosis. Sequencing was performed on PBMCs. This CDR3 reads CASSLRQSTDTKYF. The CDR3 DNA reads as TGTGCCAGCAGCTTGAGGCAGAGCACAGATACGAAGTATTTT. The variable domain in full, completed from reference TRBV7-2 and TRBJ2-3, reads GAGVSQSPSNKVTEKGKDVELRCDPISGHTALYWYRQSLGQGLEFLIYFQGNSAPDKSGLPSDRFSAERTGGSVSTLTIQRTQQEDSAVYLCASSLRQSTDTKYFGPGTRLTVL.